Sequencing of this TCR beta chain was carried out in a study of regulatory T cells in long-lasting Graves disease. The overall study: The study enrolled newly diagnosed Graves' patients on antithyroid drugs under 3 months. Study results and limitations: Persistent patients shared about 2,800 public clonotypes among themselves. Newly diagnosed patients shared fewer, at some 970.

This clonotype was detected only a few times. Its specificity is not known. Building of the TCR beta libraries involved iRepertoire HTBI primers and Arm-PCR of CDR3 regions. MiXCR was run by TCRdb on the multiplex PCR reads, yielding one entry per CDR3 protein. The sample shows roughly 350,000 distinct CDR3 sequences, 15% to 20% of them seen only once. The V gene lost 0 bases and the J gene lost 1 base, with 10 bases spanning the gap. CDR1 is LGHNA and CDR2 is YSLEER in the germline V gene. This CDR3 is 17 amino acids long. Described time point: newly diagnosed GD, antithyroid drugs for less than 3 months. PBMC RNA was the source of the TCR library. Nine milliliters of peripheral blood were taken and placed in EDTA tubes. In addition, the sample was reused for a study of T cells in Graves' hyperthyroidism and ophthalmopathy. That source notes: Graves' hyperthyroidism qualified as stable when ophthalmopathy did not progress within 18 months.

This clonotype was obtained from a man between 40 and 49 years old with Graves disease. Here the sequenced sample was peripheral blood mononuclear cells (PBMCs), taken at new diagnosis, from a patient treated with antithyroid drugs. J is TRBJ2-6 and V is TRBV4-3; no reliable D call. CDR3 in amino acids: CASSQEQPASGANVLTF. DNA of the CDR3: TGCGCCAGCAGCCAAGAACAGCCAGCATCTGGGGCCAACGTCCTGACTTTC.